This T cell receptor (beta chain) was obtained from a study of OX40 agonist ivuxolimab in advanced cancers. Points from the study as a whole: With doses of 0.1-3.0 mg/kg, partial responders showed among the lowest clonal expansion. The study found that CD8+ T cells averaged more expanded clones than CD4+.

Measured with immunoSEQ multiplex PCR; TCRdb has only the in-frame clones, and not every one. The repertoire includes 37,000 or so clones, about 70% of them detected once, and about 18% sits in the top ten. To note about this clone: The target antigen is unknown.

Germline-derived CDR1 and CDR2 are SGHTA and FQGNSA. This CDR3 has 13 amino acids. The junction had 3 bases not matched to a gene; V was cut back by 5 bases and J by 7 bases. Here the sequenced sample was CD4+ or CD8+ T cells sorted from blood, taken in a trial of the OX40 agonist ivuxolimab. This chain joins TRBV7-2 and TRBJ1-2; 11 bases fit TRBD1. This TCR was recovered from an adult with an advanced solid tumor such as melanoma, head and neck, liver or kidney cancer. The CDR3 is CTSSPGTGGGYTF. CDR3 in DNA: TGTACCAGCAGCCCCGGGACAGGGGGTGGCTACACCTTC.